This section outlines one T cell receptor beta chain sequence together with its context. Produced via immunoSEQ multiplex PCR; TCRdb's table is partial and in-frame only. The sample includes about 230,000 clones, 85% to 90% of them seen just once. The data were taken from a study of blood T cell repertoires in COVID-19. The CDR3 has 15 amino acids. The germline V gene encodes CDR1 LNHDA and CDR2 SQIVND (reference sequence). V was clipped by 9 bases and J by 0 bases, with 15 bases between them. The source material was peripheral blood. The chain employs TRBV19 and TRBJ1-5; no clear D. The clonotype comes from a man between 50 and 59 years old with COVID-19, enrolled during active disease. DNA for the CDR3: TGTGCCAGCTCAGAGGCACTTTATAGCAATCAGCCCCAGCATTTT. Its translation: CASSEALYSNQPQHF.